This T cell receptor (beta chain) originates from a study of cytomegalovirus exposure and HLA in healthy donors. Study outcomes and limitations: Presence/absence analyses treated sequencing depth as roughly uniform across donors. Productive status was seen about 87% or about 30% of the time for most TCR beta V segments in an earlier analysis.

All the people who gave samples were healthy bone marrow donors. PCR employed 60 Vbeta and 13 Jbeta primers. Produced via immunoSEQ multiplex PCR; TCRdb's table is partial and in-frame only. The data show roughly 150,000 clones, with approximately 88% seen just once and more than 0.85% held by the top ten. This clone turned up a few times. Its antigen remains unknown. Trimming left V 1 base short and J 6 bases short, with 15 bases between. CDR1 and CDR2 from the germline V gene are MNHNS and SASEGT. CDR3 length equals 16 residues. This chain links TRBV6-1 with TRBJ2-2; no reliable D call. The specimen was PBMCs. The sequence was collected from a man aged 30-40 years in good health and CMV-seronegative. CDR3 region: CASSEVPVQLSGELFF. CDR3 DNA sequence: TGTGCCAGCAGTGAAGTTCCCGTTCAGTTGTCCGGGGAGCTGTTTTTT.